This TCR beta chain was identified in a study of T cell repertoires in cytomegalovirus infection. Study background: Indications of both CMV infection and matching HLA type were provided by public TCR beta signatures. Study outcomes and limitations: There were HLA-C-restricted CMV-specific TCR beta clonotypes dominating the ex vivo response. There were carriers of CMV plus the relevant HLA, and cumulative public TCR beta family frequency identified them.

From germline, CDR1 is MDHEN and CDR2 SYDVKM. CDR3 size: 16 residues. V was shortened by 3 bases and J by 4 bases, with 19 bases between the two germline ends. For this clonotype: Antigen unknown.

TCRdb ran MiXCR on the reads and lists one entry per CDR3 protein. The data hold around 550,000 distinct CDR3 sequences, with more than 20% observed a single time. The V call is TRBV28, the J call TRBJ2-7; maybe TRBD1 (6 bases). Sequencing was performed on PBMCs. The sequence derives from a human donor in good health (CMV status not recorded). Some clones in this sample may be carry-over from other donors' samples. The CDR3 sequence is CASSFTRGLGAYEQYF. The CDR3 DNA sequence: TGTGCCAGCAGTTTCACCCGCGGTTTGGGGGCGTACGAGCAGTACTTC.